Detailed here is one T cell receptor (beta chain). Authors' processing steps: Nucleated cell number was recorded as an estimate derived from reference gene primer amplification. Sequenced by immunoSEQ multiplex PCR; TCRdb stores in-frame clones only, minus some. That table gives V, J and clone size, and the DNA gave D and trimming. Of under 200,000 clones detected, around nine tenths appear once; the ten largest clones hold just over 2.5%. The source of the sample is a study of blood T cell repertoires in COVID-19. Looking at the study overall: The samples span acute and convalescent COVID-19 from the United States, Italy and Spain.

CDR1 is SGHRS, CDR2 YFSETQ, per germline. The CDR3 is 13 amino acids. V trimming: 2 bases; J trimming: 7 bases; junction bases outside the gene matches: 2. This rearrangement joins TRBV5-1 to TRBJ1-4; TRBD1 aligns across 7 bases. Source material: peripheral blood. The sequence derives from a woman of 80 years or more with COVID-19, enrolled during active disease. CDR3 nucleotides: TGCGCCAGCAGCTTAGGGACAGCTGAAAAACTGTTTTTT. Its translation is CASSLGTAEKLFF. The complete variable domain, with remaining parts taken from reference TRBV5-1 and TRBJ1-4, reads KAGVTQTPRYLIKTRGQQVTLSCSPISGHRSVSWYQQTPGQGLQFLFEYFSETQRNKGNFPGRFSGRQFSNSRSEMNVSTLELGDSALYLCASSLGTAEKLFFGSGTQLSVL.